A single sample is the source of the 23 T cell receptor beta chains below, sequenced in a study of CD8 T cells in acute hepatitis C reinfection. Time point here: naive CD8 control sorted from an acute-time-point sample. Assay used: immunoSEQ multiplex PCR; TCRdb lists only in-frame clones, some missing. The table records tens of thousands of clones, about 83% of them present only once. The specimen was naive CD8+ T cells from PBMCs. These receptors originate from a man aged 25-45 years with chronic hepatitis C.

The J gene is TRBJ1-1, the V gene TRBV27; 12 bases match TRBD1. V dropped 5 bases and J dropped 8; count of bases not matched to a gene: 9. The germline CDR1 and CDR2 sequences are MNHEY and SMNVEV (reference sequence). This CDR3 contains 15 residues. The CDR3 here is CASSKGTGGNSEAFF. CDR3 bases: TGTGCCAGCAGTAAGGGGACAGGGGGCAATTCGGAAGCTTTCTTT.

CDR3 region: CASSLFGDTGQPQHF. Here the CDR3 DNA reads TGCGCCAGCAGCTTGTTCGGGGATACGGGTCAGCCCCAGCATTTT. The V gene is TRBV5-1, the J gene TRBJ1-5; D uncertain. This CDR3 is 15 amino acids long. Looked up from germline, CDR1 is SGHRS and CDR2 is YFSETQ. The V end lost 1 base, the J end lost 6 bases, and 14 bases lay between the germline ends.

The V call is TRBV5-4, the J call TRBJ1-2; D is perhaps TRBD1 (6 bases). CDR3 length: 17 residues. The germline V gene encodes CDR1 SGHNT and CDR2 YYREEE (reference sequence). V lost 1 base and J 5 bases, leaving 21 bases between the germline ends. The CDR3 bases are TGTGCCAGCAGCTTGCCGCGGACAGAAAAACTCTATTATGGCTACACCTTC. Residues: CASSLPRTEKLYYGYTF.

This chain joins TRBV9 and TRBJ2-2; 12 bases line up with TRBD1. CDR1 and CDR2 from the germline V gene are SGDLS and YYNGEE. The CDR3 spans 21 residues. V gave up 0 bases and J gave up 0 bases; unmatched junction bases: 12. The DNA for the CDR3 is TGTGCCAGCAGCGTAGCTCGAGGGACAGGGGGCTTAGGAACGAACACCGGGGAGCTGTTTTTT. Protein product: CASSVARGTGGLGTNTGELFF.

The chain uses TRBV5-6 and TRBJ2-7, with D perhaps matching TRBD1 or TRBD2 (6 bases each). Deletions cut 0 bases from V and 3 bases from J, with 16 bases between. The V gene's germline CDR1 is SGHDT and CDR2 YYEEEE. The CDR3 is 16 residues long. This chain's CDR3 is CASSLGLGGAGYEQYF. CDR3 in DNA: TGTGCCAGCAGCTTGGGACTGGGGGGCGCCGGCTACGAGCAGTACTTC.

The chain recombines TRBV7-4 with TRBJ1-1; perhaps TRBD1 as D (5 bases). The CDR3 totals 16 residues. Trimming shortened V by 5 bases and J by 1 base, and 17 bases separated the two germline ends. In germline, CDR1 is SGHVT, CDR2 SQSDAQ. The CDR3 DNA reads TGTGCCAGCAGCCCCTCGCCCAGGGTGCGGAACACTGAAGCTTTCTTT. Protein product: CASSPSPRVRNTEAFF.

The CDR3: CASGQEKLFF. The DNA of the CDR3 is TGTGCCAGCGGGCAGGAAAAACTGTTTTTT. The chain employs TRBV6-5 and TRBJ1-4, with D unclear. Germline loops: CDR1 MNHEY, CDR2 SVGAGI. The CDR3 sequence is 10 residues long. V lost 8 bases to trimming and J lost 8 bases, with 6 bases between them.

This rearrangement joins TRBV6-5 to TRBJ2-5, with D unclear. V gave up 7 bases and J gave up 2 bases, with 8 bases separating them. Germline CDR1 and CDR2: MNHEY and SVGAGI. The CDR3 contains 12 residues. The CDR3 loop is CASTGPQETQYF. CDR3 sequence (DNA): TGTGCCAGCACCGGACCTCAAGAGACCCAGTACTTC.

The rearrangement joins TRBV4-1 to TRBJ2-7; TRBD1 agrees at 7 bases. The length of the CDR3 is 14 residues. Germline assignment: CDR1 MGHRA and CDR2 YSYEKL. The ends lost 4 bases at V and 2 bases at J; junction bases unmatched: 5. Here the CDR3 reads CASSPRDSTYEQYF. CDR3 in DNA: TGCGCCAGCAGCCCCCGGGACAGTACCTACGAGCAGTACTTC.

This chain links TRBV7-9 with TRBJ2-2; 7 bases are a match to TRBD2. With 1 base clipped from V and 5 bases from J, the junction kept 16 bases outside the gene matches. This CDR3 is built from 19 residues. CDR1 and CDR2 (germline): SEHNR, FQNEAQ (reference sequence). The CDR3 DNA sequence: TGTGCCAGCAGCTTAGAGGCTAGCGGCGCTGGTTTGGTAACCGGGGAGCTGTTTTTT. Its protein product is CASSLEASGAGLVTGELFF.

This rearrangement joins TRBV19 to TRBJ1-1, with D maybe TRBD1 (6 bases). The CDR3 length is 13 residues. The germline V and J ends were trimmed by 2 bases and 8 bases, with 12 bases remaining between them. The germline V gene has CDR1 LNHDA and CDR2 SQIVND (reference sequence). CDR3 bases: TGTGCCAGTAGTATAAGGGGGACCGGGGAAGCTTTCTTT. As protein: CASSIRGTGEAFF.

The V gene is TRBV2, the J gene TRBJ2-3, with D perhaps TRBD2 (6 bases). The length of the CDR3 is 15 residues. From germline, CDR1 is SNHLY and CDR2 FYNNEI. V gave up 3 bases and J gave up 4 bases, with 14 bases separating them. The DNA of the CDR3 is TGTGCCAGCAGTGAGGGGTCTAGCGCGTCAGATACGCAGTATTTT. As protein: CASSEGSSASDTQYF.

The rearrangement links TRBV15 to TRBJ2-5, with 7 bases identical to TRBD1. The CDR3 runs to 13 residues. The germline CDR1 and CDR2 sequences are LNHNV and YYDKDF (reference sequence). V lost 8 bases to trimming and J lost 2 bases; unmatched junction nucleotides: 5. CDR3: CATFDRAQETQYF. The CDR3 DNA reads TGTGCCACCTTTGACAGGGCTCAAGAGACCCAGTACTTC.

In DNA, the CDR3 is TGCGCCAGCAGCCAAGGGGACATACAAAACATTCAGTACTTC. It encodes CASSQGDIQNIQYF. The chain employs TRBV4-1 and TRBJ2-4; a weak D match, TRBD1 (6 bases). Trimming stripped 1 base from V and 5 bases from J, with 9 bases between. This CDR3 has 14 residues. Germline values: CDR1 MGHRA, CDR2 YSYEKL.

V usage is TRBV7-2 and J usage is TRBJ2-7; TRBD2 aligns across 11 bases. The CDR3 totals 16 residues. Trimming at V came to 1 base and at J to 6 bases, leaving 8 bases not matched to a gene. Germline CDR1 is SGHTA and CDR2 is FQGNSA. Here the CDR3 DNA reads TGTGCCAGCAGCTTAGTGCTAGCGGGAGGAAGAGGCGAGCAGTACTTC. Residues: CASSLVLAGGRGEQYF.

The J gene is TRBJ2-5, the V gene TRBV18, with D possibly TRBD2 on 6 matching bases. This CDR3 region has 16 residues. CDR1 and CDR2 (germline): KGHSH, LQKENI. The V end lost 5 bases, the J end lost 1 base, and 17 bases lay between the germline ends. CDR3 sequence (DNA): TGTGCCAGCTCATCCCCGGAGACTAGACTCCAAGAGACCCAGTACTTC. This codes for CASSSPETRLQETQYF.

The CDR3 here is CASSQTSGNQETQYF. In DNA form, the CDR3 reads TGTGCCAGTAGCCAGACTAGCGGAAACCAAGAGACCCAGTACTTC. The chain employs TRBV19 and TRBJ2-5; 9 bases align to TRBD2. V shed 6 bases, J shed 0 bases, and the junction held 5 bases outside the gene matches. Germline assignment: CDR1 LNHDA and CDR2 SQIVND (reference sequence). The CDR3 runs to 15 residues. Supplemented by reference TRBV19 and TRBJ2-5, the full variable domain reads DGGITQSPKYLFRKEGQNVTLSCEQNLNHDAMYWYRQDPGQGLRLIYYSQIVNDFQKGDIAEGYSVSREKKESFPLTVTSAQKNPTAFYLCASSQTSGNQETQYFGPGTRLLVL.

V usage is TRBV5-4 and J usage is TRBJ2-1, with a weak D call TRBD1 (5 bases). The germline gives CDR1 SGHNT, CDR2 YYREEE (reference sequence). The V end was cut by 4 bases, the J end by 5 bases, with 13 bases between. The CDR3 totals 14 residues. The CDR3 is CASSPPDRDNEQFF. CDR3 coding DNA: TGTGCCAGCAGCCCCCCTGACAGAGACAATGAGCAGTTCTTC.

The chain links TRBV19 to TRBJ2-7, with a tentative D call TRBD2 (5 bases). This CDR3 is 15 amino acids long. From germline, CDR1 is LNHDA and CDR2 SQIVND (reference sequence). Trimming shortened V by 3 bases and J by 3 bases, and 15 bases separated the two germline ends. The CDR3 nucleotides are TGTGCCAGTAGTATTGTCCGGGATTCCCTCTACGAGCAGTACTTC. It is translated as CASSIVRDSLYEQYF. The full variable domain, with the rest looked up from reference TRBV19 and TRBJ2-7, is DGGITQSPKYLFRKEGQNVTLSCEQNLNHDAMYWYRQDPGQGLRLIYYSQIVNDFQKGDIAEGYSVSREKKESFPLTVTSAQKNPTAFYLCASSIVRDSLYEQYFGPGTRLTVT.

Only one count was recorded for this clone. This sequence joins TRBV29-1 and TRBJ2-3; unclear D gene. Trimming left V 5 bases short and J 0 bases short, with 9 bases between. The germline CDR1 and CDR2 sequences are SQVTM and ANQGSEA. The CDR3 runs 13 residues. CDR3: CSVNWESTDTQYF. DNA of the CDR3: TGCAGCGTTAATTGGGAAAGCACAGATACGCAGTATTTT.

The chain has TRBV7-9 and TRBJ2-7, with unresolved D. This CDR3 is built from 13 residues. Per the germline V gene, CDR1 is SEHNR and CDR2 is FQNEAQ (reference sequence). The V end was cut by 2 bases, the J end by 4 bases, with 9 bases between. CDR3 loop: CASSLLVGYEQYF. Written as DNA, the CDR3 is TGTGCCAGCAGCTTATTAGTAGGTTACGAGCAGTACTTC.

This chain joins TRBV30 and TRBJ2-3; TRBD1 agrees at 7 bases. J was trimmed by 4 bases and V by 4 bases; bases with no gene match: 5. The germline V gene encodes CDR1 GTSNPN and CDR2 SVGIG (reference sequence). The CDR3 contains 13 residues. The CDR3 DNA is TGTGCCTGGAACCGGGACAGTCCAGATACGCAGTATTTT. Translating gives CAWNRDSPDTQYF.

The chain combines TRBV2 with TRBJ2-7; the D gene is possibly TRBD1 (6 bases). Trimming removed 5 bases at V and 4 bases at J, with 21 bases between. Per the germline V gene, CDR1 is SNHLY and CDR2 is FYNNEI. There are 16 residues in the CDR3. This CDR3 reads CASSIFHRDVEYEQYF. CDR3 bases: TGTGCCAGCAGTATTTTCCACAGGGATGTTGAGTACGAGCAGTACTTC.